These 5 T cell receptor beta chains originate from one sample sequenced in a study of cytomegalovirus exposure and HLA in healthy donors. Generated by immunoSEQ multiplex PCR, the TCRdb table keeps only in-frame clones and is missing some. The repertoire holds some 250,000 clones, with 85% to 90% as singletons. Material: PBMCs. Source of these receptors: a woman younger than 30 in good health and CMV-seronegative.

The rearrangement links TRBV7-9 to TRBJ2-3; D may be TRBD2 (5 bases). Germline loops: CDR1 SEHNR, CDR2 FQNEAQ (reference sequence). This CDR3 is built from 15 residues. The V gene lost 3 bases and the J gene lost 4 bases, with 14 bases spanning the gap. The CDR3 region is CASSLWAAESDTQYF. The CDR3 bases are TGTGCCAGCAGCTTGTGGGCAGCGGAATCAGATACGCAGTATTTT.

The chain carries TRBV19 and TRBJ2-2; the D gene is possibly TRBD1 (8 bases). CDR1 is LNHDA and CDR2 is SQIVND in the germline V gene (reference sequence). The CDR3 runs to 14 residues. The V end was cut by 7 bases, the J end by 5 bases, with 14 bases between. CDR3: CASIVQGGTGELFF. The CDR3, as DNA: TGTGCCAGTATAGTACAGGGGGGGACCGGGGAGCTGTTTTTT.

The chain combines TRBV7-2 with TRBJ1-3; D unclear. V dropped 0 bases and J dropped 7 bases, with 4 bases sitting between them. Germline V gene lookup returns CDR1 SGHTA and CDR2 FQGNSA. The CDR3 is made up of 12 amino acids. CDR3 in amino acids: CASSLASNTIYF. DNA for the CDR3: TGTGCCAGCAGCTTAGCGAGTAACACCATATATTTT.

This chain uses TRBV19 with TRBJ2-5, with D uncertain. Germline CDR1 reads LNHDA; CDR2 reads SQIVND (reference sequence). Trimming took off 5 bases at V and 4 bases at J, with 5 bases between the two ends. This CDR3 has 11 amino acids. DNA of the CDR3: TGTGCCAGTAGTCAGGCAGAGACCCAGTACTTC. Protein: CASSQAETQYF.

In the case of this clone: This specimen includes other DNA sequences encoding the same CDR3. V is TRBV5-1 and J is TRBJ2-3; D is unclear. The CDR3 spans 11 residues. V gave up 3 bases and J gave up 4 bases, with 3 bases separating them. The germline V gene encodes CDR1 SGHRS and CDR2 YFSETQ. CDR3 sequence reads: CASSSSDTQYF. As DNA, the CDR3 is TGCGCCAGCAGCTCTTCAGATACGCAGTATTTT.